These T cell receptor beta chains were read from a single sample in a study of monozygotic twins with inflammatory bowel disease. TCRdb reprocessed the 5' RACE reads and keeps a single row for each CDR3 protein, giving no DNA. Its table lists approximately 400,000 distinct CDR3 sequences. The material sequenced was blood. The source is a human donor with ulcerative colitis or Crohn's disease, or a healthy co-twin of an affected twin (not recorded which). Each CDR3 is given with its conserved first and last residue.

>TRBJ2-1|TRBV4-2
CASSQDPGTGIGEQFF
>TRBJ2-3|TRBV12-3/TRBV12-4
CASSLNRGVDTDTQYF
>TRBJ1-5|TRBV15
CATSRAAYKAQPQHF
>TRBJ2-2|TRBV5-1
CASSYGWRADTGELFF
>TRBJ1-6|TRBV5-7
CASSFPPWARDSSPLHF
>TRBJ1-2|TRBV20-1
CSADDRVGNYGYTF
>TRBJ2-1|TRBV5-1
CASSLLGAGNEQFF
>TRBJ1-6|TRBV7-9
CASSLTGAGGSPLHF
>TRBJ2-3|TRBV3-1
CASSRQGYRTDTQYF
>TRBJ2-1|TRBV12-3/TRBV12-4
CASSLPGQGSNEQFF
>TRBJ1-5|TRBV12-3/TRBV12-4
CASSLSRGSNQPQHF
>TRBJ1-2|TRBV6-1
CASRHLNIGQNSYVYGYTF
>TRBJ2-3|TRBV9
CASSLSGRTDTQYF
>TRBJ2-7|TRBV6-5
CASSYLRTGVYEQYF
>TRBJ2-1|TRBV5-4
CASSSPLTGSSRFF
>TRBJ2-2|TRBV12-3/TRBV12-4
CASTLGQGRTGELFF
>TRBJ1-4|TRBV20-1
CSASSPGQTNEKLFF
>TRBJ2-7|TRBV4-3
CASSKRDGSYEQYF
>TRBJ1-1|TRBV28
CASSTSGTGDLDYTEAFF
>TRBJ2-1|TRBV19
CASSMGGFSYNEQFF
>TRBJ1-2|TRBV18
CASSPRGSANYGYTF
>TRBJ2-3|TRBV12-3/TRBV12-4
CASSPGSDTQYF
>TRBJ2-7|TRBV20-1
CSARDPRGVPYEQYF
>TRBJ2-1|TRBV27
CASSKAAGYNEQFF
>TRBJ1-1|TRBV4-3
CASSQGRQVLNTEAFF
>TRBJ2-5|TRBV5-6
CASSLSHDGGALETQYF
>TRBJ2-1|TRBV3-1
CASSYDGYNEQFF
>TRBJ2-7|TRBV20-1
CSARDWQGGSYEQYF
>TRBJ2-3|TRBV7-8
CASSLGLGEDTQYF
>TRBJ2-7|TRBV5-6
CASSLEVGQLFYEQYF
>TRBJ2-1|TRBV20-1
CSARGSPPGRSSYNEQFF